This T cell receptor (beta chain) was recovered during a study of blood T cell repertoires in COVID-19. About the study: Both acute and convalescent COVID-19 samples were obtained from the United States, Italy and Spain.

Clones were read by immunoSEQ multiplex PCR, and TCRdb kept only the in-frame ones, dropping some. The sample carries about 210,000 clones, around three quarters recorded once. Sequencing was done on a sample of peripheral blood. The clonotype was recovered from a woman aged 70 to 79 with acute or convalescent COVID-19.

The CDR3 region has the DNA TGTGCCAGCAGCCAGGGCGGGGGGCCAGATACGCAGTATTTT. The encoded protein is CASSQGGGPDTQYF. This chain links TRBV3-1 (or the pseudogene TRBV3-2) with TRBJ2-3; TRBD2 matches at 8 bases. The CDR3 extends over 14 amino acids. Looked up from germline, CDR1 is LGHDT and CDR2 is YNNKEL (reference sequence). With 3 bases clipped from V and 4 bases from J, the junction kept 3 bases outside the gene matches.